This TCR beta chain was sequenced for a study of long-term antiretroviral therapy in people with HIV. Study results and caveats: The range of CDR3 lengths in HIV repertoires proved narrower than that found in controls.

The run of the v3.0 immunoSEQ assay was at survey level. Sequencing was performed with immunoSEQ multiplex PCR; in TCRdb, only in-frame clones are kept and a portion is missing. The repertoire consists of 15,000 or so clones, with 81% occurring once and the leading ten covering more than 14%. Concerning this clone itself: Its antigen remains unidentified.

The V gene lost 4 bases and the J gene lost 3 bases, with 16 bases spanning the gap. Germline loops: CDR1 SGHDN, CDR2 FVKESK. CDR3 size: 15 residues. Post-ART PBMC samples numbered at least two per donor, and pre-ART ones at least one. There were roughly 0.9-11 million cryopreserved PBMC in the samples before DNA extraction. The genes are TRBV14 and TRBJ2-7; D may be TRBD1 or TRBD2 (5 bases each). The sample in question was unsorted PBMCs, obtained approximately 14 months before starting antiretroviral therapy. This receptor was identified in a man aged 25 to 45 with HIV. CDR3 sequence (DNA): TGTGCCAGCAGCCGACCCGATTGGGGGAGCTACGAGCAGTACTTC. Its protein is CASSRPDWGSYEQYF.